The 32 T cell receptor beta chains in this list originate from one sample, sequenced in a study of blood T cells in healthy people across ages. The second PCR ran roughly 7 to 12 cycles with a sample-barcoded 5' primer and J-beta primers. TCRdb analysed the 5' RACE reads with MiXCR anew, one entry per CDR3 protein. The sample lists 1.5 million to 2 million distinct CDR3 sequences, 28% occurring once. The sequencing sample was made of blood. These receptors originate from a woman in her 30s in good health.

This clonotype was seen only a few times. The V and J genes are TRBV7-9 and TRBJ2-7, with a weak D call TRBD1 (5 bases). The assigned J gene may be wrong: the sequence end matches TRBJ2-5 better. CDR1 and CDR2 from the germline V gene are SEHNR and FQNEAQ (reference sequence). CDR3 length: 17 residues. CDR3 sequence: CASSLMAIGHGSETQYF. The CDR3 DNA is TGTGCCAGCAGCCTCATGGCTATAGGACACGGATCGGAGACCCAGTACTTC.

A word on this clonotype: Mismatch with germline at one junction end may stem from a read error. This rearrangement joins TRBV18 to TRBJ1-4, with D unresolved. The germline V gene encodes CDR1 KGHSH and CDR2 LQKENI. This CDR3 spans 16 amino acids. In DNA, the CDR3 is TGTGCCAGCTCACCACCGCCCGATGCAACCAATGAAAAACTGTTTTTT. This encodes CASSPPPDATNEKLFF.

The table lists this clonotype with a few counts. The genes are TRBV2 and TRBJ2-5; TRBD1 or TRBD2 may be the D gene (6 bases each). The CDR3 spans 15 residues. Germline lookup yields CDR1 SNHLY and CDR2 FYNNEI. V was cut by 4 bases and J by 3 bases, with 15 bases left in between. The CDR3 DNA is TGTGCCAGCAGTGTTAGTGGAGGGGGAGAAGAGACCCAGTACTTC. It codes for CASSVSGGGEETQYF.

The V call is TRBV5-1, the J call TRBJ1-6; D possibly corresponds to TRBD1 (5 bases). The CDR3 has 16 amino acids. Germline V gene lookup returns CDR1 SGHRS and CDR2 YFSETQ. V was trimmed by 5 bases and J by 12 bases, leaving 24 bases between them. The CDR3: CASRPTLGPGLVPLHF. The CDR3 DNA reads as TGCGCCAGCAGACCCACCCTGGGGCCAGGGCTGGTACCCCTCCACTTT.

The chain links TRBV5-6 to TRBJ2-1; weak D call: TRBD1 (5 bases). This CDR3 comprises 16 residues. Germline CDR1 and CDR2: SGHDT and YYEEEE. V lost 0 bases and J lost 6, with 16 bases in between. The CDR3 region has the DNA TGTGCCAGCAGCTTGGCCTGGACACAGAGGTCCAATGAGCAGTTCTTC. It yields the protein CASSLAWTQRSNEQFF.

This sequence joins TRBV20-1 and TRBJ2-7, with 9 bases matching TRBD2. The last part of the DNA fits TRBJ2-5 better; the J call may be wrong. Germline-derived CDR1 and CDR2 are DFQATT and SNEGSKA (reference sequence). The CDR3 extends over 16 amino acids. The CDR3 bases are TGCAGTGCTAGAGGTTCTAGCGGGGCGGCGGGACAGACCCAGTACTTC. Its translation: CSARGSSGAAGQTQYF.

The rearrangement joins TRBV28 to TRBJ2-3, with a tentative D call TRBD2 (6 bases). Germline CDR1 and CDR2: MDHEN and SYDVKM. Trimming left V 5 bases short and J 1 base short, with 16 bases between. The CDR3 loop spans 16 amino acids. Written as DNA, the CDR3 is TGTGCCAGCAGTACCCCCGGGACTCCTCGCACAGATACGCAGTATTTT. This gives the protein CASSTPGTPRTDTQYF.

V usage is TRBV28 and J usage is TRBJ1-3; the D is unclear. The CDR3 length is 14 residues. Looked up from germline, CDR1 is MDHEN and CDR2 is SYDVKM. Trimming left V 5 bases short and J 0 bases short, with 8 bases between. This CDR3 is CASSRLHSGNTIYF. The CDR3 DNA reads as TGTGCCAGCAGTCGACTGCACTCTGGAAACACCATATATTTT.

The V and J genes are TRBV5-1 and TRBJ2-3, with 8 bases identical to TRBD2. The CDR3 has 18 residues. V shed 1 base and J 0 bases; nucleotides not matched to a gene: 10. The germline V gene encodes CDR1 SGHRS and CDR2 YFSETQ. The DNA for the CDR3 is TGCGCCAGCAGCTTGACCGGGGGGGCCCTATCTAGCACAGATACGCAGTATTTT. It specifies CASSLTGGALSSTDTQYF.

CDR3: CSARPVRVNEKLFF. In DNA form, the CDR3 reads TGCAGTGCTAGACCGGTCAGGGTGAATGAAAAACTGTTTTTT. The rearrangement links TRBV20-1 to TRBJ1-4; D is possibly TRBD1 (5 bases). The germline gives CDR1 DFQATT, CDR2 SNEGSKA (reference sequence). V was cut by 2 bases and J by 5 bases, with 12 bases left in between. CDR3 length: 14 residues.

This clonotype has just a few counts. CDR3 DNA sequence: TGTGCCAGCAGGGAGAGCGGACAGGGGGCCTATGGCTACACCTTC. Translation: CASRESGQGAYGYTF. The rearrangement uses TRBV2 and TRBJ1-2; the match to TRBD1 covers 11 bases. The CDR3 covers 15 residues. V was pared by 6 bases and J by 4 bases, with 7 bases of the junction left unmatched. Germline V gene sequence: CDR1 SNHLY, CDR2 FYNNEI.

The V and J genes are TRBV10-2 and TRBJ1-2, with D possibly TRBD1 on 6 matching bases. The V and J ends lost 8 bases and 3 bases respectively, with 13 bases between them. CDR1 and CDR2 from the germline V gene are WSHSY and SAAADI. CDR3 length: 13 residues. DNA of the CDR3: TGCGCCAGCGCTCCGGACAGATACTATGGCTACACCTTC. Its protein is CASAPDRYYGYTF.

Concerning this clonotype: Germline and junction disagree at one end, which may indicate a read error. This rearrangement joins TRBV5-1 to TRBJ1-5; no clear D. The CDR3 loop spans 13 amino acids. The germline CDR1 and CDR2 sequences are SGHRS and YFSETQ. CDR3 region: CASRQGVNQPRHF. Here the CDR3 DNA reads TGCGCCAGCAGACAAGGAGTCAATCAGCCCCGGCATTTT.

The chain carries TRBV6-1 and TRBJ1-5; D is unresolved. Per germline, CDR1 MNHNS and CDR2 SASEGT. V was shortened by 3 bases and J by 0 bases, with 6 bases between the two germline ends. This CDR3 has 14 residues. The CDR3 here is CASSEIYSNQPQHF. DNA of the CDR3: TGTGCCAGCAGTGAGATCTATAGCAATCAGCCCCAGCATTTT.

This clonotype was seen a few times. V usage is TRBV28 and J usage is TRBJ2-7; 9 bases match TRBD1. The length of the CDR3 is 13 residues. Germline CDR1 MDHEN, CDR2 SYDVKM. J gave up 0 bases and V 10 bases, and 4 bases lay outside the gene matches. CDR3 region: CANRDRVSYEQYF. The CDR3 nucleotides are TGTGCCAACCGGGACAGGGTCTCCTACGAGCAGTACTTC. The complete variable domain, with remaining parts taken from reference TRBV28 and TRBJ2-7, reads DVKVTQSSRYLVKRTGEKVFLECVQDMDHENMFWYRQDPGLGLRLIYFSYDVKMKEKGDIPEGYSVSREKKERFSLILESASTNQTSMYLCANRDRVSYEQYFGPGTRLTVT.

The CDR3 spells CASSWTSVQAKNIQYF. The CDR3 region has the DNA TGTGCCAGCAGCTGGACATCGGTCCAAGCCAAAAACATTCAGTACTTC. The chain employs TRBV11-2 and TRBJ2-4; possibly TRBD1 for D (5 bases). Germline CDR1 and CDR2: SGHAT and FQNNGV. Trimming cost V 4 bases and J 0 bases, with 13 bases left between them. This CDR3 spans 16 amino acids. Variable domain in full (rest from reference TRBV11-2 and TRBJ2-4): EAGVAQSPRYKIIEKRQSVAFWCNPISGHATLYWYQQILGQGPKLLIQFQNNGVVDDSQLPKDRFSAERLKGVDSTLKIQPAKLEDSAVYLCASSWTSVQAKNIQYFGAGTRLSVL.

The chain employs TRBV11-2 and TRBJ2-7; D is possibly TRBD2 (5 bases). Trimming took off 7 bases at V and 4 bases at J, with 17 bases between the two ends. CDR3 size: 14 residues. Germline V CDR1 and CDR2: SGHAT, FQNNGV. CDR3 residues: CASIRVHGVYEQYF. CDR3 DNA sequence: TGTGCCAGCATCCGAGTCCACGGGGTTTACGAGCAGTACTTC.

CDR3 DNA: TGTGCTAGTGGCACAACCCGGCGGGGGAACCAAGAGACCCAGTACTTC. It codes for CASGTTRRGNQETQYF. The chain carries TRBV12-5 and TRBJ2-5; 7 nucleotides align to TRBD2. Germline V CDR1 and CDR2: LGHNT, FRNRAP. V dropped 6 bases and J dropped 0; count of bases not matched to a gene: 10. The CDR3 is made up of 16 amino acids.

V gene TRBV7-2 combines with J gene TRBJ1-6; D uncertain. Germline CDR1 reads SGHTA; CDR2 reads FQGNSA. V was clipped by 5 bases and J by 10 bases, with 15 bases between them. The CDR3 covers 14 residues. The CDR3 nucleotides are TGTGCCAGCAGCCCCGGTGGGCGCAGATCACCCCTCCACTTT. Encoded protein: CASSPGGRRSPLHF.

The rearrangement joins TRBV12-3 or TRBV12-4 to TRBJ1-4; 8 positions agree with TRBD1. The CDR3 has 17 amino acids. V lost 3 bases, J lost 5 bases, and 11 bases stayed unmatched. DNA for the CDR3: TGTGCCAGCAGTTTCGGCGGAACAGGGGGTACAAATGAAAAACTGTTTTTT. Encoded protein: CASSFGGTGGTNEKLFF.

The chain uses TRBV5-1 and TRBJ2-6; 8 positions match TRBD1. CDR3 length: 17 residues. With V trimmed by 5 bases and J by 4 bases, 11 bases remained unmatched. Germline lookup yields CDR1 SGHRS and CDR2 YFSETQ. In DNA form, the CDR3 reads TGCGCCAGCAGTTTGTATGGACAGGGAACCGGGGCCAACGTCCTGACTTTC. This gives the protein CASSLYGQGTGANVLTF.

The rearrangement uses TRBV27 and TRBJ1-1, with a weak D call TRBD1 (6 bases). The germline V gene has CDR1 MNHEY and CDR2 SMNVEV (reference sequence). With 4 bases removed from V and 5 bases from J, the gap between germline ends came to 23 bases. The CDR3 has 17 amino acids. CDR3 sequence (DNA): TGTGCCAGCAGTTCCCGGCAGTCGCAGGGGATGAGTACTGAAGCTTTCTTT. It encodes CASSSRQSQGMSTEAFF.

About this clonotype itself: A read error is possible here, since a much larger clone lies one base away. This chain uses TRBV5-1 with TRBJ1-2, with D possibly matching TRBD1 (6 bases). The CDR3 length is 14 residues. CDR1 is SGHRS and CDR2 is YFSETQ in the germline V gene. Trimming pared 4 bases from V and 6 bases from J, leaving 16 bases between. In nucleotides, the CDR3 is TGCGCCAGCAGCCCCCCGGACAGTTTGAATGGCTACACCTTC. This sequence encodes CASSPPDSLNGYTF.

The rearrangement links TRBV5-1 to TRBJ2-7; D call uncertain. The V end lost 0 bases, the J end lost 3 bases, and 7 bases lay between the germline ends. This CDR3 spans 13 amino acids. Germline V gives CDR1 SGHRS, CDR2 YFSETQ. In nucleotides, the CDR3 is TGCGCCAGCAGCTTGGACAAAAGCTACGAGCAGTACTTC. Amino acid sequence: CASSLDKSYEQYF.

J is TRBJ1-2 and V is TRBV6-5, with D possibly being TRBD1 (5 bases). Germline V gene sequence: CDR1 MNHEY, CDR2 SVGAGI. Trimming took 6 bases from V and 5 from J, leaving 13 bases between them. This CDR3 contains 13 residues. CDR3 region: CASSTGLTYGYTF. In DNA form, the CDR3 reads TGTGCCAGCAGCACGGGACTCACGTATGGCTACACCTTC.

Remarks on this clonotype: A single base separates this from a much larger clone, so it may be a read error. The rearrangement uses TRBV12-3 or TRBV12-4 and TRBJ2-7; possibly TRBD2 for D (6 bases). The CDR3 has 14 residues. Trimming took off 5 bases at V and 2 bases at J, with 13 bases between the two ends. Here the CDR3 reads CASSPRLGPYEQYF. The CDR3 DNA follows: TGTGCCAGCAGTCCGAGACTAGGACCCTACGAGCAGTACTTC.

CDR3 in amino acids: CASSPSPGGGELFF. The CDR3 DNA follows: TGTGCCAGCAGCCCGTCCCCAGGAGGGGGGGAGCTGTTTTTT. V gene TRBV28 combines with J gene TRBJ2-2, with D possibly matching TRBD2 (6 bases). In germline, CDR1 is MDHEN, CDR2 SYDVKM. The germline V and J ends were trimmed by 6 bases and 8 bases, with 16 bases remaining between them. CDR3 length: 14 amino acids.

V usage is TRBV7-2 and J usage is TRBJ2-2; 7 nucleotides agree with TRBD1. J lost 3 bases, V lost 8 bases, and 6 bases had no gene match. CDR3 length: 14 residues. The germline gives CDR1 SGHTA, CDR2 FQGNSA. The CDR3 spells CASARDSYTGELFF. For the CDR3, the DNA is TGTGCCAGCGCCCGGGACAGTTACACCGGGGAGCTGTTTTTT.

This chain uses TRBV13 with TRBJ2-5; possible D gene TRBD1, 6 bases. V gave up 5 bases and J gave up 3 bases, with 13 bases separating them. The germline CDR1 and CDR2 sequences are PRHDT and FYEKMQ (reference sequence). The CDR3 covers 14 residues. The CDR3 region has the DNA TGTGCCAGCAGCACAGGGCCAAGGAAAGAGACCCAGTACTTC. It codes for CASSTGPRKETQYF.

This clonotype appeared a few times. One junction end does not reproduce the germline sequence, and a read error may be involved. The chain uses TRBV29-1 and TRBJ2-1; 7 bases map to TRBD1. CDR1 is SQVTM and CDR2 is ANQGSEA in the germline V gene. This CDR3 contains 12 residues. CDR3 region: CIMTGYYNKQFF. Here the CDR3 DNA reads TGCATCATGACAGGGTACTACAATAAGCAGTTCTTC.

This clonotype showed up just a few times. The V and J genes are TRBV14 and TRBJ2-5, with 7 bases lining up with TRBD1. The DNA end lines up better with TRBJ2-7; the J call may be wrong. Germline values: CDR1 SGHDN, CDR2 FVKESK. The CDR3 runs to 15 residues. This CDR3 reads CASSQYTTGSHEQYF. DNA of the CDR3: TGTGCCAGCAGCCAATACACGACAGGGTCGCACGAGCAGTACTTC.

This clonotype was counted ten times or more. V usage is TRBV9 and J usage is TRBJ1-1; D is ambiguous. V was trimmed by 0 bases and J by 3 bases, leaving 6 bases between them. CDR1 SGDLS and CDR2 YYNGEE come from the germline V gene. The CDR3 is 13 residues long. The CDR3 reads CASSVEGDTEAFF. The CDR3, as DNA: TGTGCCAGCAGCGTAGAGGGAGACACTGAAGCTTTCTTT.